This T cell receptor beta chain was captured in a study of cytomegalovirus exposure and HLA in healthy donors. The donors were members of the validation cohort, which comprised about 130 subjects and was separate from the first cohort of roughly 700 subjects. V shed 4 bases, J shed 2 bases, and the junction held 5 bases outside the gene matches. The CDR3 runs 15 residues. Germline values: CDR1 SGHNT, CDR2 YYREEE (reference sequence). Findings of the study overall: The study designated around 150 TCR beta chains cytomegalovirus-associated.

Method: immunoSEQ multiplex PCR; TCRdb's copy keeps in-frame clones and lacks some. The table lists around 91,000 clones, approximately 93% of them singletons. Notes on this clone: Its antigen remains unknown.

The sample consisted of PBMCs. This TCR was recovered from a woman under 40 in good health and CMV-seropositive. The chain joins TRBV5-4 to TRBJ2-3, with 9 positions matching TRBD1. CDR3 sequence: CASSPQGALTDTQYF. CDR3 nucleotides: TGTGCCAGCAGCCCACAGGGGGCCCTCACAGATACGCAGTATTTT.